Reported below is one TCR beta chain. This clone has more than one count but fewer than ten. The specificity of this receptor is unknown. Base qualities are not recorded, but no much larger clone differs from it by a single base. This specimen comes from a study of cytomegalovirus exposure and HLA in healthy donors (dated 2017 in TCRdb). For the wider study: According to an earlier analysis of a few hundred of the donors, some 170 million T cells yielded 90 million to 130 million unique TCR beta sequences and 276 Gb of sequence data. Approximately 300 gigabases of sequencing data and approximately 92 million unique TCR sequences made up an early release that covered roughly 670 HLA-typed donors. Of the 398 genotyped donors, 81% fell in the genetic ancestry cluster associated with self-reported Caucasian donors. The aim of the study was to test whether cataloging public T cell receptors could identify signatures of past pathogen exposure. The study used immunosequencing to profile the T cell repertoires of approximately 630 subjects and linked those repertoires to cytomegalovirus serostatus. A separate validation cohort of roughly 120 different subjects was used in addition to the approximately 610-subject first cohort. High-throughput TCR immunosequencing, statistical association of individual TCRs with disease status, and machine learning were combined to predict cytomegalovirus infection status. A later analysis re-examined previously published TCR beta repertoires from 610 or so donors and added high-resolution HLA genotyping to investigate patterns of TCR occurrence. Rather than drawing on any new phenotypic data, the later analysis identified candidate immune exposures from TCR beta sequences and the way those sequences occurred across donors. An earlier analysis of around 540 of the donors applied high-throughput TCR beta sequencing to assess whether each TCR beta V gene segment acted as functional or pseudogenic. Donor age, sex, ethnicity and CMV serostatus were compiled alongside the repertoire data. In a later genetic analysis, genome-wide SNP genotypes for about three fifths of the roughly 670 donors were used, and that subset was treated as a discovery cohort. Every discovery cohort repertoire had been produced on one sequencing platform. HLA typing covered class I and class II loci at four-digit resolution. The number of typed donors differed by locus: roughly 629-640 for A, B, C, DRB1 and DQB1; approximately 520 for DQA1; fewer than 610 for DPA1; and roughly 490 for DPB1. Four or five DR-DQ haplotypes were treated as single units for association and clustering because of strong linkage in the cohort. On average, roughly 250,000 unique TCR beta nucleotide sequences were sequenced per donor among fewer than 500 genotyped donors of the cohort, with roughly a sixth of those sequences being non-productive.

The receptor library was made with the immunoSEQ multiplex PCR assay. The multiplex PCR relied on a mix of 60 forward primers for TCR Vbeta segments and 13 reverse primers for TCR Jbeta segments. A multiplex PCR assay on genomic DNA amplified the CDR3 region of rearranged TCR beta genes. On the Illumina HiSeq System, the amplified TCR beta libraries were sequenced as 87-base-pair reads. On the study's bioinformatics: A later analysis counted some 80 million unique TCR beta chains across the 700 or so repertoires, and about 10 million of these chains were shared by at least two donors. A nearest-neighbor algorithm error-corrected the raw reads and collapsed the reads into unique sequences, merging closely related sequences to remove PCR and sequencing errors. CDR3 sequences were aligned to IMGT reference sequences to assign V, D and J gene segments. For a sequence to be retained, at least a six-nucleotide match to both a V gene segment and a J gene segment was required. Rearrangements were called productive when the CDR3 lacked stop codons and stayed in frame with V and J; all others were non-productive. Following IMGT convention, CDR3 was defined as the stretch from the second conserved V-encoded cysteine up to the conserved J-encoded phenylalanine. The earlier analysis of 500 to 750 of the donors excluded any sequence lacking an unambiguous match to a single V gene segment. An earlier analysis of 587 of the donors classified V segments as functional when productive rearrangements were above 56.7% and as segregating when the standard deviation between donors was above 5%. To diagnose cytomegalovirus status from the catalog of TCR beta chain sequences, a statistical classification framework was built. In a later analysis, V and J genes were assigned by comparing TCR nucleotide sequences against IMGT/GENE-DB human TR gene sequences. In a later analysis, CDR3 sequences and most-parsimonious VDJ recombination scenarios were assigned using the TCRdist pipeline. In a later analysis, each TCR beta chain was defined by its CDR3 amino acid sequence together with its V-gene family, and reads without a unique V-gene family were excluded. To address suspected cross-contamination and a sequencing artifact, a later analysis removed a few hundred highly shared, low-generation-probability nucleotide sequences. For each public chain, a later analysis derived a clonal expansion index from normalized ranks of inferred template counts within each repertoire. Generation probabilities in a later analysis came from a VDJ recombination model fitted to out-of-frame rearrangements, and those results were checked against IGoR. A later analysis scored TCR-TCR, TCR-HLA and TCR-CMV co-occurrence with hypergeometric tests, applying a repertoire-size bias correction to TCR pairs. In a later analysis, false discovery rates were estimated by permuting HLA or CMV assignments 20 times. In a later analysis, co-occurring TCRs were grouped using DBSCAN, with TCRdist sequence similarity added in when clustering inside HLA-allele-positive subsets. Repertoires with fewer than 30,000 or more than 120,000 public chains were left out of co-occurrence clustering, as were about 5 repertoires with anomalous nucleotide sharing. TCRdb took over this immuneACCESS table, retaining in-frame rearrangements with V and J assigned. Such tables are incomplete; in checked studies, under half of the missing clones stem from an unresolved V gene, and the remainder is unexplained. V, J and clone size are those of that table, while D and trimming were read from the DNA. The sample records 55,000 to 85,000 clones, 78% of which are singletons. The biggest ten clones account for about 8% of the sample.

What the authors observed across the whole study: In a later analysis, the rate of TCR association differed among HLA loci, with DRB1 alleles having the most associated TCRs and HLA-C alleles having the fewest. According to a later analysis, most CMV-associated TCR beta chains appeared to be HLA-restricted, and the HLA associations seemed to be driven largely by CMV exposure. It was suggested by the authors that the approach could potentially be generalized to other disease states and immunological phenotypes. In vitro tests confirmed that a few of the cytomegalovirus-associated TCR beta chains recognize cytomegalovirus antigens. An earlier analysis of 587 of the donors showed that most TCR beta V segments appeared in productive rearrangements either about 90% or about 30% of the time, which broadly matched IMGT annotations. The only immune exposure information available for the cohort was CMV serostatus. Compared with the approximately 700-donor mean, donors in an Asian-associated ancestry cluster had fewer N-insertions in productive TCRs, according to a later genetic analysis. A later analysis found that HLA-associated TCR beta chains were more clonally expanded and had lower generation probabilities than equally common non-associated chains. At a false discovery rate of 0.05, a later analysis linked under 20,000 TCR beta sequences to specific HLA alleles. In a later genetic analysis, a missense DCLRE1C variant was associated with V-gene and J-gene trimming of TCR beta chains, and the association was replicated in an independent cohort. In the study, some 160 TCR beta chains were listed as associated with cytomegalovirus. Sequencing depth was assumed to be roughly uniform across donors in the presence/absence analyses, though that assumption may not hold. Across donors, most TCR sequences were observed very rarely, whereas some public TCRs were present in many individuals. According to a later analysis, parvovirus B19, influenza, CMV and Epstein-Barr virus appeared linked to several top co-occurrence clusters. Correlated functional status among segregating V segments might reflect linkage disequilibrium, but an unknown experimental factor could not be ruled out. A further reported finding was that TCR beta sequences accurately predicted the HLA-A and HLA-B alleles for most subjects in the first cohort. The classifier was reported to diagnose cytomegalovirus status with high specificity and sensitivity in both the original cohort and the validation cohort. A group of highly shared sequence variants was considered likely to be a technical artifact of the sequencing pipeline. The 87-base-pair reads could not distinguish some IMGT-functional V segments, including TRBV6-2 and TRBV6-3, so those segments were excluded. Because HLA typing was unavailable for some donors at each locus, only the typed subset was used in association tests. Around 16 rarely observed V segments, including chromosome 9 orphons, were excluded from the earlier analysis of approximately 500 of the donors because counts were too low. When HLA alleles, especially DR and DQ, strongly co-occurred, TCR associations were difficult to assign to individual alleles. This cohort had only TCR beta chains sequenced, and the lack of alpha or paired-chain data limited which features could be detected.

The cohort consisted of 666 healthy bone marrow donors. At the time of sampling, every cohort member was nominally healthy, though immune exposures that went unrecorded were likely present. The donor was CMV seropositive and belonged to the group of more than 250 seropositive cohort members. A peripheral blood sample was provided by each donor, and peripheral blood mononuclear cells were used for TCR beta sequencing. The Qiagen DNeasy Blood Extraction Kit was used to extract genomic DNA from the blood cell samples. Trimming costs V 7 bases and J 3 bases, and their ends lie 15 bases apart. The CDR3 starts with the cysteine, ends with the phenylalanine, and has 14 residues. Only the CDR3 part of the read is kept: 42 bases, read in frame from the first base. For CDR1 and CDR2, the germline V gene lists MNHEY and SVGAGI.

Sequenced material: PBMCs. The source is a man aged 18-30 years in good health and CMV-seropositive. The sequence joins TRBV6-5 to TRBJ1-1, with no reliable assignment of the D segment. This receptor carries the CDR3 CASTPGRGYTEAFF. The DNA sequence follows: TGTGCCAGCACCCCGGGCCGGGGTTACACTGAAGCTTTCTTT.